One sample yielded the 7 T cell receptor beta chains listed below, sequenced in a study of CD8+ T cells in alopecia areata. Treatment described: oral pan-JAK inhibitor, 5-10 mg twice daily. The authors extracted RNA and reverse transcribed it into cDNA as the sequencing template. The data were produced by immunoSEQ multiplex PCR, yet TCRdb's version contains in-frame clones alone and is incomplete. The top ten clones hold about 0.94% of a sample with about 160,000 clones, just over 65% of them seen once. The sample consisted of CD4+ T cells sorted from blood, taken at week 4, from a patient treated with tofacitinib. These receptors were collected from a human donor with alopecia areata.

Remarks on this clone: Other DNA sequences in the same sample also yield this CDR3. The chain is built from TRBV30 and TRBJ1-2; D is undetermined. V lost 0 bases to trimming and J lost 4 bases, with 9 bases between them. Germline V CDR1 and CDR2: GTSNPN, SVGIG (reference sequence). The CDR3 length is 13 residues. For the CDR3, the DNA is TGTGCCTGGAGTGTGTTAGGAACCTATGGCTACACCTTC. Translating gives CAWSVLGTYGYTF.

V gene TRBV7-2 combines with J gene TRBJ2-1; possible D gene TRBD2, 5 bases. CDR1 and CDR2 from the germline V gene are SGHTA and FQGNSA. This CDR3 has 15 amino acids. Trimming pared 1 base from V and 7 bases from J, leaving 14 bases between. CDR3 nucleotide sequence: TGTGCCAGCAGCTTAGAACTAGGGCCCTTGAATGAGCAGTTCTTC. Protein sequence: CASSLELGPLNEQFF.

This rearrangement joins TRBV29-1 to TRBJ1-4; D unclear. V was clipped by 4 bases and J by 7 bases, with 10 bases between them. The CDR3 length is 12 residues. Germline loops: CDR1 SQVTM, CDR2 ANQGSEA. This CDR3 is CSVVGGAEKLFF. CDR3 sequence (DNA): TGCAGCGTTGTAGGCGGAGCTGAAAAACTGTTTTTT.

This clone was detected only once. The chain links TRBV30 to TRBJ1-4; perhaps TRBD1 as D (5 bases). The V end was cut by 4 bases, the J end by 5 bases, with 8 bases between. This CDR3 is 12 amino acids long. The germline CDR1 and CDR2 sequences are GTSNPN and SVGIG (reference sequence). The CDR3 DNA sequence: TGTGCCTGGAAAAGGGACAATGAAAAACTGTTTTTT. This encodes CAWKRDNEKLFF.

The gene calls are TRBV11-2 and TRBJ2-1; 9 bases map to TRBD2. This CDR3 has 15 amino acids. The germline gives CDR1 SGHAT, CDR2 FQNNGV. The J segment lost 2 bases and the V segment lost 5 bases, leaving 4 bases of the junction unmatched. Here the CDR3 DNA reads TGTGCCAGCAGCCAAATAGCGGGGGCCTACAATGAGCAGTTCTTC. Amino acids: CASSQIAGAYNEQFF.

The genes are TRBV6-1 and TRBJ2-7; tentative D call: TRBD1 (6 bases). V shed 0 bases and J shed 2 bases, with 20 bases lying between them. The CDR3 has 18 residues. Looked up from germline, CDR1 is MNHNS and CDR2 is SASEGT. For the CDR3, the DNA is TGTGCCAGCAGTGAAGCGGGGGCTGGGTGGGCCGGAGCCTACGAGCAGTACTTC. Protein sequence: CASSEAGAGWAGAYEQYF.

CDR3 sequence: CASSQLTSGVYEQYF. DNA for the CDR3: TGTGCCAGCAGCCAACTTACTAGCGGGGTCTACGAGCAGTACTTC. This rearrangement joins TRBV14 to TRBJ2-7, with 10 nucleotides matching TRBD2. Germline CDR1 and CDR2: SGHDN and FVKESK. The ends lost 2 bases at V and 3 bases at J; junction bases unmatched: 4. The CDR3 runs to 15 residues. The complete variable domain, with remaining parts taken from reference TRBV14 and TRBJ2-7, reads EAGVTQFPSHSVIEKGQTVTLRCDPISGHDNLYWYRRVMGKEIKFLLHFVKESKQDESGMPNNRFLAERTGGTYSTLKVQPAELEDSGVYFCASSQLTSGVYEQYFGPGTRLTVT.